The clone carrying this T cell receptor (beta chain) is categorized as medium-sized. No antigen is known for it. The sequence runs out 3 residues before the end of the CDR3; the remainder is reconstructed from the germline J gene. These data are taken from a study of T cell clonality in common variable immunodeficiency. Study-wide results and caveats: Links between repertoire features and CVID complications were heterogeneity-limited. CVID subjects had higher TCRbeta clonality than healthy controls, most marked in about a third. Reportedly, TCR beta sequences from common variable immunodeficiency showed fewer deletions and N-nucleotide insertions.

Clones were read by immunoSEQ multiplex PCR, and TCRdb kept only the in-frame ones, dropping some. This sample carries roughly 42,000 clones, none of them present only once. The CDR3 runs 13 residues. V lost 6 bases, J lost 4 bases, and 12 bases lay in between. CDR1 SQVTM and CDR2 ANQGSEA come from the germline V gene. Sequenced sample: peripheral blood mononuclear cells. The TCR sequence derives from a person aged 18 to 69 in good health. J is TRBJ2-2 and V is TRBV29-1; possibly TRBD1 for D (5 bases). This CDR3 reads CSVGVLGTGELFF. The sequenced part of the CDR3 DNA is TGCAGCGTAGGGGTCCTAGGCACCGGGGAG.